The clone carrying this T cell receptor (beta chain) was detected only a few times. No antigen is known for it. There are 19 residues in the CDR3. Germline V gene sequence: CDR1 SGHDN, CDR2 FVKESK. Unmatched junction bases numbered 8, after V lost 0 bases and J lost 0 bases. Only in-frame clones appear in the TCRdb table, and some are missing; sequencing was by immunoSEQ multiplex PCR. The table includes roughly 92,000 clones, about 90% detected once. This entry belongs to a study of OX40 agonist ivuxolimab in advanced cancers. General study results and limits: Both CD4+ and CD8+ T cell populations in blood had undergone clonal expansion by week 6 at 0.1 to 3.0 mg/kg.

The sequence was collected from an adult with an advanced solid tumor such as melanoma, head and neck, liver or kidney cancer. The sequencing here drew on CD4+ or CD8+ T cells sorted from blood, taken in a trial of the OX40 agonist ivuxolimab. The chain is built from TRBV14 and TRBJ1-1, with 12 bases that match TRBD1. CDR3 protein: CASSQDVGTGGAMNTEAFF. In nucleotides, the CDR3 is TGTGCCAGCAGCCAAGATGTCGGGACAGGGGGCGCCATGAACACTGAAGCTTTCTTT.